These T cell receptor beta chains were read from a single sample in a study of PD-L1 blockade in urothelial cancer. Sequenced by immunoSEQ multiplex PCR; TCRdb stores in-frame clones only, minus some. Altogether roughly 90,000 clones are present, 80% to 90% being singletons, with the ten largest covering around 1%. Sequenced material: PBMCs, taken around atezolizumab (anti-PD-L1) treatment. These TCRs come from a woman older than 75 with urothelial cancer. Each CDR3 is given with its conserved first and last residue. A D gene is named only where the DNA matches it firmly. Where a row states a size, it is once, few, many or the class of an expanded clone; other rows omit it.

>-|15|TRBJ1-3|TRBV14|-
TGTGCCAGCAGCCAAGATCTTCCAGGGGGAAACACCATATATTTT
CASSQDLPGGNTIYF
>TRBD1|14|TRBJ2-3|TRBV10-3|-
TGTGCCATGAGGGACAGGGCGCGCACAGATACGCAGTATTTT
CAMRDRARTDTQYF
>-|11|TRBJ2-5|TRBV20-1|-
TGCAGTGCTAGAGATAGTGTACTAGAGAACTTC
CSARDSVLENF
>-|13|TRBJ2-3|TRBV9|-
TGTGCCAGCAGCCCTGACAGGTTAGATACGCAGTATTTT
CASSPDRLDTQYF
>-|13|TRBJ2-2|TRBV27|-
TGTGCCGTCAGGGTGTGGAACACCGGGGAGCTGTTTTTT
CAVRVWNTGELFF
>-|14|TRBJ2-7|TRBV19|-
TGTGCCAGTAGTCGTGAGAGGACTAACTACGAGCAGTACTTC
CASSRERTNYEQYF
>-|14|TRBJ1-4|TRBV2|-
TGTGCCAGCAGTGAACGGGAACTGGATGAAAAACTGTTTTTT
CASSERELDEKLFF
>TRBD2|16|TRBJ2-1|TRBV2|-
TGTGCCAGCAGCTCTCCGCGACTAGCGCCAGACAATGAGCAGTTCTTC
CASSSPRLAPDNEQFF
>TRBD2|15|TRBJ2-7|TRBV27|-
TGTGCCAGCAGTTCGGGACTAGCGGGAGTGAGCGAGCAGTACTTC
CASSSGLAGVSEQYF
>TRBD2|15|TRBJ2-1|TRBV19|-
TGTGCCACCGCGACTAGCGGGATGTCCTACAATGAGCAGTTCTTC
CATATSGMSYNEQFF
>-|15|TRBJ2-6|TRBV14|-
TGTGCCAGCAGTCGACAGATCCCTGGGGCCAACGTCCTGACTTTC
CASSRQIPGANVLTF
>-|15|TRBJ2-1|TRBV9|once
TGTGCCAGCAGCGTAGGTAGCGGTTCCTACAATGAGCAGTTCTTC
CASSVGSGSYNEQFF
>TRBD2|17|TRBJ2-1|TRBV4-2|-
TGTGCCAGCAGCCAAGGGACTAGCGGGAGCTCCTACAATGAGCAGTTCTTC
CASSQGTSGSSYNEQFF
>-|16|TRBJ1-1|TRBV5-5|-
TGTGCCAGCAGCTTGCGACAGCCGGAAATTAACACTGAAGCTTTCTTT
CASSLRQPEINTEAFF
>-|17|TRBJ1-5|TRBV7-8|few
TGTGCCAGCAGCTTATGGGGTCAGGGTTGGAGCAATCAGCCCCAGCATTTT
CASSLWGQGWSNQPQHF
>TRBD1|13|TRBJ1-2|TRBV27|-
TGTGCCAGCAACGGACAGGGAAACTATGGCTACACCTTC
CASNGQGNYGYTF
>-|12|TRBJ2-1|TRBV9|-
TGTGCCAGCAGCGTAATCGCGTCCGAGCAGTTCTTC
CASSVIASEQFF
>TRBD1|13|TRBJ1-5|TRBV18|-
TGTGCCAGCTCGCCCGACAGGGATCAGCCCCAGCATTTT
CASSPDRDQPQHF
>-|12|TRBJ1-1|TRBV2|-
TGTGCCAGCAGTGATGACAGGAGTGAAGCTTTCTTT
CASSDDRSEAFF
>-|16|TRBJ2-6|TRBV5-4|-
TGTGCCAGCAGCTTGACCGCGGGCACTGGGGCCAACGTCCTGACTTTC
CASSLTAGTGANVLTF
>TRBD1|15|TRBJ2-2|TRBV27|-
TGTGCCAGCAGTATCGGGGCAGGGGGTTCCGGGGAGCTGTTTTTT
CASSIGAGGSGELFF
>-|14|TRBJ2-1|TRBV9|-
TGTGCCAGCAGCGCCGAGGCCGGCTACCGTGAGCAGTTCTTC
CASSAEAGYREQFF
>-|11|TRBJ2-7|TRBV30|once
TGTGCCTGGAGTGGGAGCTACGAGCAGTACTTC
CAWSGSYEQYF
>-|14|TRBJ1-2|TRBV5-1|-
TGCGCCAGCAGCTTGGGAAGCCCAGGGGATGGCTACACCTTC
CASSLGSPGDGYTF
>TRBD2|17|TRBJ2-1|TRBV7-3|-
TGTGCCAGCAGCCGGACCCCCCTAGCGGGAGGGCAGAATGAGCAGTTCTTC
CASSRTPLAGGQNEQFF
>TRBD2|16|TRBJ2-1|TRBV30|once
TGTGCCTGGAGTTCCCTAGCGGGAGTGTCCTACAATGAGCAGTTCTTC
CAWSSLAGVSYNEQFF
>TRBD2|12|TRBJ2-1|TRBV29-1|once
TGCAGCGTTTCCTTAGCGGGCAAAGAGCAGTTCTTC
CSVSLAGKEQFF
>TRBD1|12|TRBJ1-1|TRBV4-2|-
TGTGCCAGCAGGACAGGGGGGACTGAAGCTTTCTTT
CASRTGGTEAFF
>TRBD1|14|TRBJ2-7|TRBV5-1|-
TGCGCCAGCAGCCTCCGGGACAGTGGGGTCGAGCAGTACTTC
CASSLRDSGVEQYF
>TRBD2|13|TRBJ2-1|TRBV27|-
TGTGCCAGCAGTCTCGGGAGGGGTAATGAGCAGTTCTTC
CASSLGRGNEQFF
>TRBD1|13|TRBJ1-5|TRBV19|few
TGTGCCAGTAGTGACAGGGGAGGGCAGCCCCAGCATTTT
CASSDRGGQPQHF
>-|14|TRBJ1-4|TRBV9|-
TGTGCCAGCAGCGTATCCGGGGGAACTGAAAAACTGTTTTTT
CASSVSGGTEKLFF
>-|12|TRBJ2-7|TRBV12-5|few
TGTGCTAGTGGTTTTCAGGTAGGAGAGCAGTACTTC
CASGFQVGEQYF
>-|14|TRBJ2-1|TRBV11-2|-
TGTGCCAGCAGCTTACTACGTGGTGGCAATGAGCAGTTCTTC
CASSLLRGGNEQFF
>TRBD1|17|TRBJ1-2|TRBV19|-
TGTGCCAGTAGTATAGGGGACAGGGGGCCCGGGAACTATGGCTACACCTTC
CASSIGDRGPGNYGYTF
>-|13|TRBJ1-1|TRBV28|-
TGTGCCAGCAGTCCTAGCACAAGCACTGAAGCTTTCTTT
CASSPSTSTEAFF
>TRBD2|16|TRBJ2-3|TRBV9|-
TGTGCCAGCAGCCCCCGACTAGCGGGAGTCGCAGATACGCAGTATTTT
CASSPRLAGVADTQYF
>-|16|TRBJ1-3|TRBV4-2|-
TGTGCCAGCAGCCAAGAAAGGGGTAGCTCTGGAAACACCATATATTTT
CASSQERGSSGNTIYF
>-|15|TRBJ2-2|TRBV5-1|-
TGCGCCAGCAGCTCAGATCCCGGCGGAACCGGGGAGCTGTTTTTT
CASSSDPGGTGELFF
>-|14|TRBJ2-2|TRBV7-9|-
TGTGCCAGCAAATGGGACACCAACACCGGGGAGCTGTTTTTT
CASKWDTNTGELFF
>-|16|TRBJ1-1|TRBV27|-
TGTGCCAGCATCTTCAACGGGGGAAACATGAACACTGAAGCTTTCTTT
CASIFNGGNMNTEAFF
>-|13|TRBJ1-2|TRBV28|-
TGTGCCAGCAGGGAGGGACGGGACGGGGGCTACACCTTC
CASREGRDGGYTF